The rows below give T cell receptor beta chains drawn from one sample of a study of shared clonotypes between healthy human individuals. The data were produced by immunoSEQ multiplex PCR, yet TCRdb's version contains in-frame clones alone and is incomplete. The table lists some 580,000 clones, around 97% of them singletons. The source material was naive CD4+ T cells sorted from blood. These receptors originate from a woman in her twenties or thirties in good health. Both conserved end residues are part of each CDR3. Fields, in order: CDR3 length, clone size, D gene, J gene, V gene, CDR3 DNA, CDR3 protein. The D gene is left open where the match is weak. Clone size appears in some rows only: once, few, many, or a class for an expanded clone.

>12|-|-|TRBJ1-5|TRBV25-1
TGTGCCAGCAGTTCAACCGGGGATTTTCAGCATTTT
CASSSTGDFQHF
>15|-|TRBD2|TRBJ2-5|TRBV6-6
TGTGCCAGCAGTTACTCTAGCGGGAGGACGAAGACCCAGTACTTC
CASSYSSGRTKTQYF
>15|-|-|TRBJ2-7|TRBV16
TGTGCCAGCAGCCAACCCCGGGACTCTTTATACGAGCAGTACTTC
CASSQPRDSLYEQYF
>15|-|-|TRBJ2-6|TRBV15
TGTGCCACCAGCACAGGGATCGGTGGGGCCAACGTCCTGACTTTC
CATSTGIGGANVLTF
>15|-|TRBD2|TRBJ2-5|TRBV2
TGTGCCAGCACCCTTAGGGGACTAGACCAAGAGACCCAGTACTTC
CASTLRGLDQETQYF
>12|-|-|TRBJ1-1|TRBV7-9
TGTGCCAGCAACCCGGGGAACACTGAAGCTTTCTTT
CASNPGNTEAFF
>13|-|-|TRBJ2-3|TRBV7-2
TGTGCCAGCAGGAGCGTGGGAGTAGATACGCAGTATTTT
CASRSVGVDTQYF
>17|-|-|TRBJ2-5|TRBV7-3
TGTGCCAGCAGCTTATTCCCGCAGCTATCTGGAGAAGAGACCCAGTACTTC
CASSLFPQLSGEETQYF
>12|-|-|TRBJ2-1|TRBV10-2
TGCGCCAGCAGTGGTGCGGGGAATGAGCAGTTCTTC
CASSGAGNEQFF
>14|-|-|TRBJ2-1|TRBV7-9
TGTGCCAGCACCTCTAGAGGGGGTTACAATGAGCAGTTCTTC
CASTSRGGYNEQFF
>14|-|-|TRBJ2-1|TRBV28
TGTGCCAGCAGTTTGGTCATAGGGTTGGATGAGCAGTTCTTC
CASSLVIGLDEQFF
>14|-|-|TRBJ1-5|TRBV30
TGTGCCTGGAGTTCACACCATAGCAATCAGCCCCAGCATTTT
CAWSSHHSNQPQHF
>16|-|TRBD2|TRBJ2-1|TRBV7-9
TGTGCCAGCAGCAACCGAGGGCTAGCGGGAGCAATTGAGCAGTTCTTC
CASSNRGLAGAIEQFF
>15|-|-|TRBJ1-5|TRBV2
TGTGCCAGCACGAGGAGAGGGTCTAGCAATCAGCCCCAGCATTTT
CASTRRGSSNQPQHF
>15|-|TRBD2|TRBJ2-3|TRBV18
TGTGCCAGCTCTCTACGACGGGAGGGAGCAGATACGCAGTATTTT
CASSLRREGADTQYF
>16|-|-|TRBJ2-7|TRBV21-1
TGTGCCAGCAGCAAAGTCACCCTAATACCGACCTACGAGCAGTACTTC
CASSKVTLIPTYEQYF
>16|-|TRBD2|TRBJ2-3|TRBV27
TGTGCCAGCAATTCAATAGCGGGAGTGGGGGCAGATACGCAGTATTTT
CASNSIAGVGADTQYF
>15|-|TRBD2|TRBJ2-7|TRBV11-3
TGTGCCAGCAGCTTAGGCAGCGGGAGTATAGGCGAGCAGTACTTC
CASSLGSGSIGEQYF
>18|-|TRBD2|TRBJ2-2|TRBV7-6
TGTGCCAGCAGCTTTGAGAGGCTAGCGGGAGGGTCCACCGGGGAGCTGTTTTTT
CASSFERLAGGSTGELFF
>17|-|-|TRBJ2-5|TRBV10-1
TGCGCCAGCAGTGGGGGCCCGGGGGCGGCTGCCCAAGAGACCCAGTACTTC
CASSGGPGAAAQETQYF
>17|-|TRBD2|TRBJ2-3|TRBV18
TGTGCCAGCTCACCAAGCGGACTAGCGGGGGGCACAGATACGCAGTATTTT
CASSPSGLAGGTDTQYF
>16|few|-|TRBJ1-4|TRBV6-1
TGTGCCAGCAGTGGGGACGGACAGATCCGTAATGAAAAACTGTTTTTT
CASSGDGQIRNEKLFF
>15|-|TRBD1|TRBJ2-1|TRBV18
TGTGCCACCGAAAGGGACAGAGAAAGTGGCAATGAGCAGTTCTTC
CATERDRESGNEQFF
>14|once|-|TRBJ2-7|TRBV11-2
TGTGCCAGCAGCCGCAGACAGGACTCCTACGAGCAGTACTTC
CASSRRQDSYEQYF
>16|-|-|TRBJ1-1|TRBV4-2
TGTGCCAGCAGCCAGAATGGACAGACCATGAACACTGAAGCTTTCTTT
CASSQNGQTMNTEAFF
>16|once|TRBD1|TRBJ2-7|TRBV7-9
TGTGCCAGCAGCTTAGGAGTTGGGACAGGGCTTGACGAGCAGTACTTC
CASSLGVGTGLDEQYF
>18|-|TRBD2|TRBJ2-5|TRBV6-1
TGTGCCAGCAGTGGGCGGACTAGCGGGAACGACCTGGGGGAGACCCAGTACTTC
CASSGRTSGNDLGETQYF
>13|-|TRBD1|TRBJ1-1|TRBV6-1
TGTGCCAGCAGTCAACTGGACAGGGGGGAAGCTTTCTTT
CASSQLDRGEAFF
>13|-|-|TRBJ1-1|TRBV15
TGTGCCACCTCTGCGAGTGTGGTGACTGAAGCTTTCTTT
CATSASVVTEAFF
>16|once|TRBD1|TRBJ2-7|TRBV5-1
TGCGCCAGCAGCTTGGGAACTGGGACAGTTTTATACGAGCAGTACTTC
CASSLGTGTVLYEQYF
>15|-|TRBD2|TRBJ2-7|TRBV5-1
TGCGCCAGCAGCCAAACTAGCGGGAGTGTCAGCGAGCAGTACTTC
CASSQTSGSVSEQYF
>15|-|TRBD2|TRBJ2-1|TRBV7-9
TGTGCCAGCAGCCACCCGGGAGGGCCTGGGAGGGAGCAGTTCTTC
CASSHPGGPGREQFF
>16|-|TRBD2|TRBJ2-7|TRBV6-1
TGTGCCAGCAGTGATCGGACTAGCGGGATTTTAAACGAGCAGTACTTC
CASSDRTSGILNEQYF
>12|-|-|TRBJ2-7|TRBV7-9
TGTGCCAGCAGCGCGACCGGATACGAGCAGTACTTC
CASSATGYEQYF
>19|-|TRBD1|TRBJ2-2|TRBV7-3
TGTGCCAGCAGCGCCGTCGCCGGGACAGCCCTGACGTACACCGGGGAGCTGTTTTTT
CASSAVAGTALTYTGELFF
>14|-|-|TRBJ1-1|TRBV28
TGTGCCAGCAGTATCCACAACCTCTGGGCTGAAGCTTTCTTT
CASSIHNLWAEAFF
>14|-|-|TRBJ1-3|TRBV5-1
TGCGCCAGCAGCTTCGGGGGGCAGGACGGCACCATATATTTT
CASSFGGQDGTIYF
>12|-|TRBD2|TRBJ2-7|TRBV18
TGTGCCAGCTCACCACGGGGGGGCGAGCAGTACTTC
CASSPRGGEQYF
>15|once|-|TRBJ2-1|TRBV5-1
TGCGCCAGCAGCAGCGGGCCGGACTCCTACAATGAGCAGTTCTTC
CASSSGPDSYNEQFF
>13|-|TRBD1|TRBJ2-5|TRBV2
TGTGCCGGAGGAAGGGACAGACAAGAGACCCAGTACTTC
CAGGRDRQETQYF
>15|-|-|TRBJ1-5|TRBV6-1
TGTGCCAGCAGTGTTGACGGTTATAGCAATCAGCCCCAGCATTTT
CASSVDGYSNQPQHF
>16|-|-|TRBJ2-6|TRBV15
TGTGCCACCAGCAGAGCTAGATACTCTGGGGCCAACGTCCTGACTTTC
CATSRARYSGANVLTF
>13|-|-|TRBJ2-5|TRBV5-1
TGCGCCAGCAGCCCCCGGAACCAAGAGACCCAGTACTTC
CASSPRNQETQYF
>15|-|TRBD2|TRBJ2-1|TRBV6-4
TGTGCCAGCAGCAGACTAGCGGACACCTACAATGAGCAGTTCTTC
CASSRLADTYNEQFF
>15|once|-|TRBJ1-5|TRBV7-2
TGTGCCAGCAGCTTATCCCCACAGGGTACGCAGCCCCAGCATTTT
CASSLSPQGTQPQHF
>15|-|TRBD2|TRBJ2-5|TRBV5-1
TGCGCCAGCAGCTTGGTTAGCGGGAGGGAAGAGACCCAGTACTTC
CASSLVSGREETQYF
>15|-|TRBD1|TRBJ1-2|TRBV28
TGTGCCAGCAGTACGACCGGGACAGGGGGAAATGGCTACACCTTC
CASSTTGTGGNGYTF
>16|-|TRBD2|TRBJ2-2|TRBV9
TGTGCCAGCAGCATAACTAGCGGAGAATACACCGGGGAGCTGTTTTTT
CASSITSGEYTGELFF
>18|-|-|TRBJ2-6|TRBV7-9
TGTGCCAGCAGCAGGACCTTATACCATGAAAGTCGGGCCAACGTCCTGACTTTC
CASSRTLYHESRANVLTF